The 5 T cell receptor beta chains below were found in one sample sequenced in a study of patients and donors after allogeneic stem cell transplantation. Each CDR3 protein gets one entry after TCRdb re-called the RT-PCR reads with MiXCR. The sample records more than 150,000 distinct CDR3 sequences, 24% being singletons. The sequenced material came from blood, either unsorted or a sorted T cell fraction (not recorded which). The receptors shown here come from a human donor who was either an allogeneic HSCT recipient or a stem cell or donor lymphocyte infusion donor (not recorded which). It is not recorded whose cells these are; they may come from a transplant donor.

This chain uses TRBV6-1 with TRBJ1-5; D might be TRBD1 (6 bases). This CDR3 comprises 14 residues. With 6 bases removed from V and 7 bases from J, the gap between germline ends came to 16 bases. Looked up from germline, CDR1 is MNHNS and CDR2 is SASEGT. This chain's CDR3 is CASRGDEGGQPQHF. CDR3 sequence (DNA): TGTGCCAGCAGGGGAGACGAGGGGGGCCAGCCCCAGCATTTT.

This clonotype was detected only a few times. The chain recombines TRBV20-1 with TRBJ1-6; tentative D call: TRBD1 (6 bases). The CDR3 sequence is 14 residues long. Per germline, CDR1 DFQATT and CDR2 SNEGSKA (reference sequence). V shed 4 bases and J shed 9 bases, with 16 bases lying between them. DNA for the CDR3: TGCAGTGCTACAGGGGACCTGGATACTTCACCCCTCCACTTT. It yields the protein CSATGDLDTSPLHF.

This clonotype came up a few times. This sequence joins TRBV11-3 and TRBJ1-6; D remains unclear. CDR1 is SGHNT, CDR2 YENEEA, per germline. CDR3 size: 13 residues. V dropped 6 bases and J dropped 7 bases, with 10 bases sitting between them. CDR3 nucleotide sequence: TGTGCCAGCAGGGGCTGGGAGAATTCACCCCTCCACTTT. Its protein is CASRGWENSPLHF.

The V and J genes are TRBV12-3 or TRBV12-4 and TRBJ2-1, with 12 bases that match TRBD2. The CDR3 covers 15 residues. The V segment lost 5 bases and the J segment 7 bases; nucleotides outside the gene matches: 6. CDR3 DNA: TGTGCCAGCAGTGATGAAGGACTAGCGGGAAATGAGCAGTTCTTC. The encoded protein is CASSDEGLAGNEQFF.

V and J are TRBV5-1 and TRBJ2-1; D unresolved. V was shortened by 2 bases and J by 7 bases, with 7 bases between the two germline ends. The CDR3 covers 12 residues. The germline gives CDR1 SGHRS, CDR2 YFSETQ. The CDR3 nucleotides read TGCGCCAGCAGCTTTGGGGTAAATGAGCAGTTCTTC. Its protein is CASSFGVNEQFF.